This TCR beta chain was documented in a study of TIL therapy for anti-PD-1-resistant metastatic lung cancer. Study-level points and caveats: The cohort had more treatment-naive, never-smoker and oncogene-addicted patients than typical. Compared with baseline intratumoral T cells, expanded TIL cultures were more clonal and less diverse (roughly 6% vs 31%).

Time point reported: pre-treatment sample, taken before nivolumab and TIL therapy. Tumor tissue came from excised metastases, mostly pleural nodules or supraclavicular lymph nodes. Patients were adults with stage 4 NSCLC. CDR3 length: 13 residues. Germline CDR1 SGHAT, CDR2 FQNNGV. V dropped 6 bases and J dropped 1 base, with 7 bases sitting between them. The libraries were made with immunoSEQ v3. Only in-frame clones appear in the TCRdb table, and some are missing; sequencing was by immunoSEQ multiplex PCR. Here the sample spans some 26,000 clones, 60% to 80% being singletons. As to this clone: Its antigen is unknown.

The sequencing used tumor tissue, collected at baseline. This receptor was taken from a woman aged 30 to 85 with non-small cell lung cancer. The chain couples TRBV11-2 to TRBJ2-1; a weak D match, TRBD1 (6 bases). The CDR3 DNA reads TGTGCCAGCAGGGGACAATCCTACAATGAGCAGTTCTTC. Its protein product is CASRGQSYNEQFF.